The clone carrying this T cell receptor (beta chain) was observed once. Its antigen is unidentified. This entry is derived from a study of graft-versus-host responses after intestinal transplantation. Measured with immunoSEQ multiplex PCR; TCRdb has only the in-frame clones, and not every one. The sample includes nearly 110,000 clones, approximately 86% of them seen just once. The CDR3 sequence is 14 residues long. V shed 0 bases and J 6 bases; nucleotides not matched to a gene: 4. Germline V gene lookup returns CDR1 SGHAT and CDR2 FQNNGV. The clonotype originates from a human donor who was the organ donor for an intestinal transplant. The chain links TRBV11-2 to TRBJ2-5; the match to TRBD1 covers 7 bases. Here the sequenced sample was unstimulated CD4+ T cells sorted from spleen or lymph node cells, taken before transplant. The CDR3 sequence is CASSLEQGRKTQYF. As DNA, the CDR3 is TGTGCCAGCAGCTTAGAACAGGGGAGAAAGACCCAGTACTTC.